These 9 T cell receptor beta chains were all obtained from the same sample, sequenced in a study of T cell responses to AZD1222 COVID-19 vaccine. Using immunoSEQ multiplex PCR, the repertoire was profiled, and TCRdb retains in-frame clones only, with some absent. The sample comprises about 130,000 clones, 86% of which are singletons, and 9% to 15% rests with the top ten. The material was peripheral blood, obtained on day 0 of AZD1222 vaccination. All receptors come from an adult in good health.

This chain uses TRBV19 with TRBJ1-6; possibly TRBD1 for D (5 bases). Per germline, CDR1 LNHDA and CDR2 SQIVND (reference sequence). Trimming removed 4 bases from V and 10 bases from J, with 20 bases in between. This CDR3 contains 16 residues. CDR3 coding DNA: TGTGCCAGTAGTAGCGGGGGAGGCTTTCGGAGGTCACCCCTCCACTTT. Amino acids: CASSSGGGFRRSPLHF.

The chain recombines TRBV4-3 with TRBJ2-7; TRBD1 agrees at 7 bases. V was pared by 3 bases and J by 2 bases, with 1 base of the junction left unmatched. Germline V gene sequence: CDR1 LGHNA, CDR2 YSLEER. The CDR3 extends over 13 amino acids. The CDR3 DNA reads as TGCGCCAGCAGCCACGGACAGGCCTACGAGCAGTACTTC. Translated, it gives CASSHGQAYEQYF.

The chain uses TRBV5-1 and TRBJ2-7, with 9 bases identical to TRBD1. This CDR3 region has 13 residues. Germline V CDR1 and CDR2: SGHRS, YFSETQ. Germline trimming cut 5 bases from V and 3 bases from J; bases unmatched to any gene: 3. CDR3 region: CASRRTGDYEQYF. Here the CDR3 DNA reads TGCGCCAGCAGACGGACAGGGGACTACGAGCAGTACTTC.

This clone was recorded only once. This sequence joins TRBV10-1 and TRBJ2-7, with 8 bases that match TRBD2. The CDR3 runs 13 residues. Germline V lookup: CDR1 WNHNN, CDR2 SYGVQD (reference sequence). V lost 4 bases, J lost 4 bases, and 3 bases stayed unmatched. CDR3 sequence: CASSVRGGYEQYF. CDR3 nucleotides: TGCGCCAGCAGTGTCCGGGGGGGTTACGAGCAGTACTTC.

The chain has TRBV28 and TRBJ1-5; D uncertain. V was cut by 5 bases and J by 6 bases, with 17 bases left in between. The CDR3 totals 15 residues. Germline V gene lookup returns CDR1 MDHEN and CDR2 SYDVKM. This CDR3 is CASSLIGISLQPQHF. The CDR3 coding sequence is TGTGCCAGCAGTCTTATCGGGATTTCACTTCAGCCCCAGCATTTT.

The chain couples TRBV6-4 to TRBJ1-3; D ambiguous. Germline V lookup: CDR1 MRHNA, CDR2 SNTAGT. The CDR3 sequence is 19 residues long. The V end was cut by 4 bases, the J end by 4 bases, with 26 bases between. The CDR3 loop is CASSALDLLAQVAGNTIYF. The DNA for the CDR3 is TGTGCCAGCAGTGCCCTCGATCTACTTGCTCAGGTTGCGGGAAACACCATATATTTT.

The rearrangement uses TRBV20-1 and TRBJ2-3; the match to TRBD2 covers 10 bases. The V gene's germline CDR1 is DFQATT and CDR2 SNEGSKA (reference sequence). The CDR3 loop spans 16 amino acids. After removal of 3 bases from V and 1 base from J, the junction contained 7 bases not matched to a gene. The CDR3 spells CSASPLAGEGTDTQYF. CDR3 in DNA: TGCAGTGCTAGTCCTCTAGCGGGAGAGGGCACAGATACGCAGTATTTT.

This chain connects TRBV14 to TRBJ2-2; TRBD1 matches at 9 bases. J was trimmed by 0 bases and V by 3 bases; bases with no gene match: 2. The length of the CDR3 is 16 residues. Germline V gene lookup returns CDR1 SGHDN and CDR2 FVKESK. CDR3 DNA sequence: TGTGCCAGCAGCCAGCGACAGGGGGCGAACACCGGGGAGCTGTTTTTT. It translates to CASSQRQGANTGELFF.

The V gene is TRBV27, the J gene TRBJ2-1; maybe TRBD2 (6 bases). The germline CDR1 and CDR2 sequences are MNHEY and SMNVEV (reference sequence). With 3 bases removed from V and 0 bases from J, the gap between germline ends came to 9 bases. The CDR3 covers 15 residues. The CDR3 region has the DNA TGTGCCAGCAGTTTTGGGGACTTCTCCTACAATGAGCAGTTCTTC. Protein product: CASSFGDFSYNEQFF.